The present entry profiles one T cell receptor (beta chain) with its context. The junction does not match germline at one end; this may be a read error. Seattle patient enrollment occurred during active infection, with longitudinal follow-up thereafter. This sample stems from a study of blood T cell repertoires in COVID-19. Study information: Acute and convalescent COVID-19 samples came from the United States, Italy and Spain. The analysed material was cDNA or gDNA that came from T cells, B-cell-depleted T cells, or PBMCs.

There are 16 residues in the CDR3. CDR1 and CDR2 from the germline V gene are MNHNY and SVGAGI (reference sequence). Measured with immunoSEQ multiplex PCR; TCRdb has only the in-frame clones, and not every one. Of 120,000 or so clones in the sample, around 85% were seen once. What was sequenced was peripheral blood. This chain uses TRBV6-6 with TRBJ2-2; 7 bases match TRBD2. The clonotype was recovered from a man aged 30 to 39 with COVID-19, enrolled during active disease. The CDR3 sequence: CASSYLSGGNTGKLFF. CDR3 sequence (DNA): TGTGCCAGCAGTTACCTCTCCGGGGGGAACACCGGGAAGCTGTTTTTT.